The 25 T cell receptor beta chains below were found in one sample sequenced in a study of blood T cell repertoires in COVID-19 (dated by TCRdb to between 2020 and 2021). Library construction relied on the immunoSEQ multiplex PCR assay. TCRdb retrieved this table from immuneACCESS and kept in-frame rearrangements only. Not all clones are present; in checked studies, unresolved V genes account for under half, and no reason is known for the remainder. This sample has fewer than 350,000 clones in its table, and approximately 90% of those were observed once. The ten biggest clones cover approximately 4.2% of the sample. Material: peripheral blood. Receptor source: a man between 35 and 55 years old with acute or convalescent COVID-19.

The rearrangement uses TRBV24-1 and TRBJ1-1, with D hard to call. The length of the CDR3 is 15 residues. Trimming left V 2 bases short and J 5 bases short, with 14 bases between. CDR1 and CDR2 (germline): KGHDR, SFDVKD. In nucleotides, the CDR3 is TGTGCCACCAGTGATTCGAGGAAGTCCGGGACTGAAGCTTTCTTT. Translation gives CATSDSRKSGTEAFF.

This sequence joins TRBV5-1 and TRBJ1-1, with D maybe TRBD1 (6 bases). Trimming removed 2 bases from V and 0 bases from J, with 17 bases in between. CDR3 length: 17 residues. Germline V gives CDR1 SGHRS, CDR2 YFSETQ. CDR3 in amino acids: CASSLTPPTGLNTEAFF. CDR3 bases: TGCGCCAGCAGCTTAACCCCTCCGACAGGATTGAACACTGAAGCTTTCTTT.

V gene TRBV12-5 combines with J gene TRBJ2-7, with 9 bases lining up with TRBD1. J was trimmed by 7 bases and V by 5 bases; bases with no gene match: 18. CDR1 and CDR2 from the germline V gene are LGHNT and FRNRAP. The CDR3 covers 17 residues. CDR3: CASGPNSGQGVSGEQYF. The DNA of the CDR3 is TGTGCTAGTGGTCCCAATTCGGGACAGGGTGTTTCGGGGGAGCAGTACTTC.

This sequence joins TRBV6-2 or TRBV6-3 and TRBJ2-7, with TRBD1 matching over 10 bases. The CDR3 sequence is 16 residues long. The germline gives CDR1 MNHEY, CDR2 SVGEGT. Unmatched junction bases numbered 11, after V lost 5 bases and J lost 4 bases. CDR3 nucleotide sequence: TGTGCCAGCAGTCTACTAAAGGGGACAGGGGTGTACGAGCAGTACTTC. Translated, it gives CASSLLKGTGVYEQYF.

The rearrangement links TRBV27 to TRBJ1-1, with a tentative D call TRBD1 (5 bases). Per the germline V gene, CDR1 is MNHEY and CDR2 is SMNVEV (reference sequence). The V end was cut by 7 bases, the J end by 5 bases, with 14 bases between. This CDR3 is built from 13 residues. CDR3 residues: CASKVGGPTEAFF. In DNA, the CDR3 is TGTGCCAGCAAAGTGGGGGGTCCGACTGAAGCTTTCTTT.

The rearrangement uses TRBV6-6 and TRBJ1-1, with D maybe TRBD1 (6 bases). There are 18 residues in the CDR3. Germline V gene sequence: CDR1 MNHNY, CDR2 SVGAGI (reference sequence). The germline V and J ends were trimmed by 5 bases and 3 bases, with 25 bases remaining between them. CDR3 amino acids: CASSPDLRDTLLDTEAFF. The CDR3 region has the DNA TGTGCCAGCAGTCCTGATCTCCGGGACACCCTTTTGGACACTGAAGCTTTCTTT.

The chain is built from TRBV6-5 and TRBJ2-1; 7 nucleotides match TRBD2. J was trimmed by 4 bases and V by 7 bases; bases with no gene match: 7. This CDR3 has 14 amino acids. Germline lookup yields CDR1 MNHEY and CDR2 SVGAGI. CDR3 sequence reads: CASTLGGGYNEQFF. In DNA form, the CDR3 reads TGTGCCAGCACTTTGGGGGGGGGATACAATGAGCAGTTCTTC.

V and J are TRBV4-1 and TRBJ1-1; D is perhaps TRBD1 (5 bases). CDR3 size: 13 residues. Trimming shortened V by 4 bases and J by 3 bases, and 9 bases separated the two germline ends. CDR1 is MGHRA and CDR2 is YSYEKL in the germline V gene. As DNA, the CDR3 is TGCGCCAGCAGCCTTGGGGGGGACACTGAAGCTTTCTTT. It specifies CASSLGGDTEAFF.

This clone has more than one count but fewer than ten. The chain links TRBV12-3 or TRBV12-4 to TRBJ1-1; TRBD1 agrees at 7 bases. Germline trimming cut 6 bases from V and 11 bases from J; bases unmatched to any gene: 12. The CDR3 has 13 amino acids. The CDR3 DNA follows: TGTGCCAGCAGACCGGACAGGTCCTTTTCGGCTTTCTTT. Translated, it gives CASRPDRSFSAFF.

The chain couples TRBV7-9 to TRBJ2-2, with D unresolved. This CDR3 comprises 14 residues. Germline CDR1 SEHNR, CDR2 FQNEAQ (reference sequence). The ends were cut back, 5 bases at V and 6 bases at J, with 13 bases in the middle. The DNA of the CDR3 is TGTGCCAGCAGCCCTAGAGGTATACCCGGGGAGCTGTTTTTT. It encodes CASSPRGIPGELFF.

The V and J genes are TRBV5-4 and TRBJ1-2, with 9 bases lining up with TRBD1. The CDR3 length is 14 residues. Germline V gene data show CDR1 as SGHNT and CDR2 as YYREEE (reference sequence). J was trimmed by 6 bases and V by 6 bases; bases with no gene match: 9. The CDR3 sequence is CASIGGDRADGYTF. As DNA, the CDR3 is TGTGCCAGCATCGGGGGGGACAGGGCTGATGGCTACACCTTC.

This chain uses TRBV6-5 with TRBJ1-5; maybe TRBD1 (5 bases). The V gene lost 7 bases and the J gene lost 6 bases, with 16 bases spanning the gap. The germline CDR1 and CDR2 sequences are MNHEY and SVGAGI. The CDR3 sequence is 14 residues long. The CDR3 bases are TGTGCCAGCACCTCCCCAGGGCCCGGTCAGCCCCAGCATTTT. Translating it yields CASTSPGPGQPQHF.

This chain uses TRBV21-1 with TRBJ1-2. TRBV21-1 is listed as a pseudogene. The CDR3 has 16 residues. CDR3 bases: TGTGCCAGCAGCGCTTTTTTGGACACGGGGGACTATGGCTACACCTTC. Translation: CASSAFLDTGDYGYTF.

The V gene is TRBV3-1 (or the pseudogene TRBV3-2), the J gene TRBJ1-2; 7 positions match TRBD1. The germline V gene has CDR1 LGHDT and CDR2 YNNKEL (reference sequence). CDR3 length: 13 residues. J gave up 8 bases and V 3 bases, and 6 bases lay outside the gene matches. CDR3 in amino acids: CASSQPTGVGYTF. CDR3 nucleotide sequence: TGTGCCAGCAGCCAGCCTACAGGGGTGGGCTACACCTTC.

The chain uses TRBV9 and TRBJ2-7; D gene ambiguous. CDR1 is SGDLS, CDR2 YYNGEE, per germline. The CDR3 is 13 amino acids. The V and J ends lost 0 bases and 7 bases respectively, with 11 bases between them. CDR3 in amino acids: CASSVGRGQEQYF. DNA for the CDR3: TGTGCCAGCAGCGTAGGTCGTGGGCAAGAGCAGTACTTC.

This clone has only one observation. The V call is TRBV5-1, the J call TRBJ2-2; 8 bases agree with TRBD1. Unmatched junction bases numbered 2, after V lost 0 bases and J lost 1 base. This CDR3 region has 16 residues. From germline, CDR1 is SGHRS and CDR2 YFSETQ. The CDR3 DNA is TGCGCCAGCAGCTTGGCGACAGGGGTGAACACCGGGGAGCTGTTTTTT. This encodes CASSLATGVNTGELFF.

J is TRBJ2-5 and V is TRBV29-1; D gene unclear. From germline, CDR1 is SQVTM and CDR2 ANQGSEA. Trimming shortened V by 7 bases and J by 4 bases, and 7 bases separated the two germline ends. There are 10 residues in the CDR3. The CDR3 loop is CSGRLETQYF. The CDR3 nucleotides read TGCAGCGGTAGACTAGAGACCCAGTACTTC.

V usage is TRBV10-3 and J usage is TRBJ1-2; 8 nucleotides align to TRBD1. The CDR3 covers 14 residues. CDR1 and CDR2 (germline): ENHRY, SYGVKD. J gave up 3 bases and V 3 bases, and 3 bases lay outside the gene matches. This CDR3 is CAISDQQGDYGYTF. The CDR3 bases are TGTGCCATCAGTGATCAACAGGGGGACTATGGCTACACCTTC.

This chain links TRBV12-3 or TRBV12-4 with TRBJ1-2; D is undetermined. Trimming left V 3 bases short and J 7 bases short, with 6 bases between. This CDR3 spans 11 amino acids. The CDR3 DNA follows: TGTGCCAGCAGTTTTCGCGTTGGCTACACCTTC. Residues: CASSFRVGYTF.

The chain carries TRBV19 and TRBJ2-2, with 7 positions matching TRBD2. Germline-derived CDR1 and CDR2 are LNHDA and SQIVND (reference sequence). V dropped 10 bases and J dropped 6; count of bases not matched to a gene: 11. The CDR3 has 14 residues. The CDR3 reads CATDEWGGSGELFF. The CDR3 nucleotides read TGTGCCACCGATGAATGGGGGGGTTCCGGGGAGCTGTTTTTT.

The chain couples TRBV19 to TRBJ1-2, with TRBD1 as a possible D gene (6 bases). The length of the CDR3 is 14 residues. The germline CDR1 and CDR2 sequences are LNHDA and SQIVND (reference sequence). V lost 6 bases to trimming and J lost 6 bases, with 17 bases between them. The CDR3 DNA reads as TGTGCCAGTAGCAACATTGGGCAGGGGAATGGCTACACCTTC. Translation: CASSNIGQGNGYTF.

V and J are TRBV6-5 and TRBJ2-1; 9 nucleotides agree with TRBD2. CDR1 is MNHEY and CDR2 is SVGAGI in the germline V gene. The CDR3 sequence is 14 residues long. With V trimmed by 10 bases and J by 4 bases, 8 bases remained unmatched. DNA for the CDR3: TGTGCCACTACCGCGCGGGGGGGATACAATGAGCAGTTCTTC. This translates into CATTARGGYNEQFF.

The chain combines TRBV5-4 with TRBJ1-6, with 9 bases lining up with TRBD1. This CDR3 is 15 amino acids long. Germline-derived CDR1 and CDR2 are SGHNT and YYREEE (reference sequence). Germline trimming cut 4 bases from V and 9 bases from J; bases unmatched to any gene: 8. The CDR3 DNA sequence: TGTGCCAGCAGCCAAGGACAGGGGAGGAGTTCACCCCTCCACTTT. Translating it yields CASSQGQGRSSPLHF.

Remarks on this clone: Distinct nucleotide sequences in the sample also encode this CDR3. The chain couples TRBV2 to TRBJ1-1; tentative D call: TRBD1 (6 bases). V was shortened by 6 bases and J by 2 bases, with 10 bases between the two germline ends. Germline lookup yields CDR1 SNHLY and CDR2 FYNNEI. The CDR3 totals 13 residues. The CDR3 bases are TGTGCCAGCAGCACGGACAGAAACACTGAAGCTTTCTTT. Protein: CASSTDRNTEAFF.

The chain recombines TRBV5-1 with TRBJ2-1; a weak D match, TRBD1 (5 bases). CDR1 is SGHRS, CDR2 YFSETQ, per germline. The CDR3 has 15 residues. V was pared by 5 bases and J by 0 bases, with 12 bases between. For the CDR3, the DNA is TGCGCCAGCAGAATAGGACAAAGCTCCTACAATGAGCAGTTCTTC. As protein: CASRIGQSSYNEQFF.